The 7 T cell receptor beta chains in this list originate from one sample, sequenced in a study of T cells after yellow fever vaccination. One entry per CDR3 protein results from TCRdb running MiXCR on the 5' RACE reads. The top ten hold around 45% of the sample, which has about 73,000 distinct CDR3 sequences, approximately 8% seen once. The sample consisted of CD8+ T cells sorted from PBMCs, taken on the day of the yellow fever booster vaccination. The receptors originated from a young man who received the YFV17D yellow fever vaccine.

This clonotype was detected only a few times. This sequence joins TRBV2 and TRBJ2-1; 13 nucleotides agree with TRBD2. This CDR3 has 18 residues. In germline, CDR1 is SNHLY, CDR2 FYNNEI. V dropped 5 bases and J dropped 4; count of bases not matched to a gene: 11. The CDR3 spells CASSWPGLAGVTYNEQFF. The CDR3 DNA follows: TGTGCCAGCAGTTGGCCCGGACTAGCGGGAGTGACTTACAATGAGCAGTTCTTC.

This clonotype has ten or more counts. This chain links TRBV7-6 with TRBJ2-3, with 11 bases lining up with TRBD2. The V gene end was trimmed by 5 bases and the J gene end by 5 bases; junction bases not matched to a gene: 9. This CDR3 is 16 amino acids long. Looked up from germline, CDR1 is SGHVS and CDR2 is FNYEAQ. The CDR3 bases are TGTGCCAGCAGCAGAGAACTAGCGGGAGAATTAGATACGCAGTATTTT. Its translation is CASSRELAGELDTQYF.

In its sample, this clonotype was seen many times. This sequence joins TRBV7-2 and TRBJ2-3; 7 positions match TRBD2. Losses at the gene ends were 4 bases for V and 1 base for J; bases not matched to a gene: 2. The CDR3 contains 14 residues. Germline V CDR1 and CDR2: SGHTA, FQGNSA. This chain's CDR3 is CASSSLAGTDTQYF. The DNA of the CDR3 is TGTGCCAGCAGCTCGCTAGCGGGCACAGATACGCAGTATTTT.

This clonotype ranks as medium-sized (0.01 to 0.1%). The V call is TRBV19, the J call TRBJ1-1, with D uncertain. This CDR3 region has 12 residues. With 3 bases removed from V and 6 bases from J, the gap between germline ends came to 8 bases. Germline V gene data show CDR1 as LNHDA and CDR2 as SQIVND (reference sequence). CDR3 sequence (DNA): TGTGCCAGTAGTATGAGAGAGCCTGAAGCTTTCTTT. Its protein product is CASSMREPEAFF.

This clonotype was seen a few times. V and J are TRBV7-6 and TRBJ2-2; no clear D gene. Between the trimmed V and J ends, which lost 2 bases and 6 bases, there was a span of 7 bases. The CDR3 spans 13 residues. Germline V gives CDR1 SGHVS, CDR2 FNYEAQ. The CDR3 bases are TGTGCCAGCAGCTTATTCTTGCCCGGGGAGCTGTTTTTT. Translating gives CASSLFLPGELFF.

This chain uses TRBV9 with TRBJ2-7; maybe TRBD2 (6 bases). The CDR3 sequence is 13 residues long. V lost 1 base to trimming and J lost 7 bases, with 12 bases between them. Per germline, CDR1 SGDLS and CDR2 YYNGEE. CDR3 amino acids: CASSVSSGEEQYF. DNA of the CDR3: TGTGCCAGCAGCGTAAGCTCGGGGGAGGAGCAGTACTTC.

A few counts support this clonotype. In DNA, the CDR3 is TGTGCCAGCAGTTTACGGCCAGCAGTGCAGTTCTTC. Its protein is CASSLRPAVQFF. This rearrangement joins TRBV28 to TRBJ2-1; D not certain. Germline values: CDR1 MDHEN, CDR2 SYDVKM. There are 12 residues in the CDR3. V lost 2 bases, J lost 12 bases, and 11 bases lay in between.